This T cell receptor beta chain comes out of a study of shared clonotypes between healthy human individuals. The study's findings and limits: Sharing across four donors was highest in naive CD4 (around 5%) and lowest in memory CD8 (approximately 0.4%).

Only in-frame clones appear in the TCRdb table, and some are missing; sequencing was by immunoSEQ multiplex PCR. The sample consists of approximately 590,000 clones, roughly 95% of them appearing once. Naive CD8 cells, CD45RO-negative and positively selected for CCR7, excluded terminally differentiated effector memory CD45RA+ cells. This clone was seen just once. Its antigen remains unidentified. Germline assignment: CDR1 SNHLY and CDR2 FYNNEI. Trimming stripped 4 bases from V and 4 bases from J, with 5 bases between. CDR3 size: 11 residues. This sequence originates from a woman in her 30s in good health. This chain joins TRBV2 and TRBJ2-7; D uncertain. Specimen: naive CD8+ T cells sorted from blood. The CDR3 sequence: CASSVPYEQYF. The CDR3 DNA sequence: TGTGCCAGCAGTGTTCCTTACGAGCAGTACTTC.